This TCR beta chain was captured in a study of post-analysis software for immune sequencing data (dated by TCRdb to the mid-2010s). For context, the study as a whole: The recorded disease courses included relapsing-remitting, secondary progressive and progressive-relapsing multiple sclerosis, and some patients had no subtype annotation. Patient repertoires were compared against about twelve previously published healthy control repertoires from donors aged about 6 to 26 years. A subset of samples was prepared in parallel using single-end sample barcoding, then pooled and co-amplified after Illumina adapter ligation.

Trimming removed 8 bases from V and 5 bases from J, leaving 12 bases between the germline ends. Inclusive of the bounding cysteine and phenylalanine, the CDR3 is 12 residues long. The entry retains the CDR3 DNA only, 36 bases that are in frame from base 1. The germline V gene encodes CDR1 MDHEN and CDR2 SYDVKM. Library method: PCR. Sequencing relied on an Illumina HiSeq 2500. To reduce PCR and sequencing biases, unique molecular identifiers were incorporated into the TCR beta cDNA libraries. Approximately 500,000 cDNA molecules were obtained per 1 to 10 million input T cells, so each molecule approximated one T cell. Patient libraries were prepared and sequenced with the same protocol used for the earlier healthy control dataset. Samples belonging to the same batch were prepared together, multiplexed and sequenced on a shared HiSeq lane. Per the source publication's procedure: MIGEC handled the raw barcoded reads, throwing out single-read molecular identifier groups before consensus assembly and CDR3 extraction. Clonotype tables were post-analysed with VDJtools, and diversity was normalized by down-sampling all datasets to the smallest sample size. To correct batch-related cross-sample contamination, repertoire overlap clustering matched CDR3 amino acid sequences but not nucleotide sequences. TCRdb redid the processing of the public reads, applying fastp at Q25 and MiXCR, and retained in-frame beta chains. Each entry merges the rows of one CDR3 protein and shows their most common DNA and genes. TCRdb's processing, not the authors', yielded these V and J calls. The sample includes around 710,000 distinct CDR3 sequences, with approximately 44% observed a single time. Jointly, the top ten make up just under 5% of the sample.

To demonstrate the VDJtools post-analysis software, TCR beta repertoires were profiled from the peripheral blood of about a dozen young patients with multiple sclerosis. The patients with multiple sclerosis were children and adolescents between about 6 and 15 years of age. As concerns this clonotype: Its antigen remains undetermined. The input lacks base qualities; no much larger clone sits a single base away.

Paper-wide results and their limitations: The control group was slightly older than the multiple sclerosis patient group. When samples were clustered directly using the F measure, samples prepared in the same batch co-clustered strongly, which prompted a batch-effect correction. Roughly 5 TRBV segments, including TRBV5-6, TRBV5-1 and TRBV20-1, were significantly more frequent in patients than controls. Multiple sclerosis patients had significantly lower normalized Chao1 diversity than controls, a result that suggests substantial peripheral T-cell clonal expansion.

Source material: blood. This clonotype originated in a girl aged 5-17 years with multiple sclerosis. The receptor chain draws on TRBV28 and TRBJ1-2, with the D gene call left open. The DNA sequence follows: TGTGCCAGCTCCAGTTTTGGGTATGGCTACACCTTC. This codes for CASSSFGYGYTF.